The rows below give T cell receptor beta chains drawn from one sample of a study of blood T cell repertoires in COVID-19. Assay used: immunoSEQ multiplex PCR; TCRdb lists only in-frame clones, some missing. Of some 180,000 clones in the sample, 75% to 85% were seen once. Sequencing was performed on peripheral blood. Receptors originate from a woman aged 40 to 55 with COVID-19, enrolled during active disease. Each CDR3 is given with its conserved first and last residue. A D gene is named only where the DNA matches it firmly. The size entry is marked missing in some rows and otherwise reads once, few, many or a size class.

v_call: TRBV6-8
clone_size: few
d_call: NA
j_call: TRBJ2-1
cdr3_nt: TGTGCCAGCAGTTCGGTACCCCCCTACAATGAGCAGTTCTTC
cdr3_aa: CASSSVPPYNEQFF

v_call: TRBV7-2
clone_size: NA
d_call: NA
j_call: TRBJ2-7
cdr3_nt: TGTGCCAGCGGAGCGGTCTACGAGCAGTACTTC
cdr3_aa: CASGAVYEQYF

v_call: TRBV3-1/TRBV3-2
clone_size: NA
d_call: TRBD1
j_call: TRBJ2-3
cdr3_nt: TGTGCCAGCAGCCAAGCTGACAGGGCCTCAGATACGCAGTATTTT
cdr3_aa: CASSQADRASDTQYF

v_call: TRBV5-1
clone_size: NA
d_call: TRBD2
j_call: TRBJ2-3
cdr3_nt: TGCGCCAGCAGCCCGCTCCTAGCGGGAACAGATACGCAGTATTTT
cdr3_aa: CASSPLLAGTDTQYF

v_call: TRBV4-1
clone_size: NA
d_call: TRBD1
j_call: TRBJ1-6
cdr3_nt: TGCGCCAGCAGCAGCAAGCCAACTACAGGGGATAGCTCCTATAATTCACCCCTCCACTTT
cdr3_aa: CASSSKPTTGDSSYNSPLHF

v_call: TRBV4-1
clone_size: NA
d_call: NA
j_call: TRBJ1-2
cdr3_nt: TGCGCCAGCAGCCCCAATTATCGGACAGTTCAAAACTATGGCTACACCTTC
cdr3_aa: CASSPNYRTVQNYGYTF

v_call: TRBV5-4
clone_size: NA
d_call: TRBD1
j_call: TRBJ2-1
cdr3_nt: TGTGCCAGCAGCTTAACAGGGGGCCACAATGAGCAGTTCTTC
cdr3_aa: CASSLTGGHNEQFF

v_call: TRBV5-4
clone_size: once
d_call: NA
j_call: TRBJ1-3
cdr3_nt: TGTGCCAGCAGCTTGATGGGGGGAAGAGGCATAGCTGGAAACACCATATATTTT
cdr3_aa: CASSLMGGRGIAGNTIYF

v_call: TRBV19
clone_size: NA
d_call: TRBD2
j_call: TRBJ2-1
cdr3_nt: TGTGCCAGTAGTTCAACTAGCGGGAGGTTCGCCTACAATGAGCAGTTCTTC
cdr3_aa: CASSSTSGRFAYNEQFF

v_call: TRBV9
clone_size: NA
d_call: TRBD2
j_call: TRBJ2-3
cdr3_nt: TGTGCCAGCAGCGTCTCCAGCGGGAGGGCCCCCACAGATACGCAGTATTTT
cdr3_aa: CASSVSSGRAPTDTQYF

v_call: TRBV3-1/TRBV3-2
clone_size: NA
d_call: NA
j_call: TRBJ1-1
cdr3_nt: TGTGCCAGCAGCCAAGTGGGAGGCGGAGGTGAAGCTTTCTTT
cdr3_aa: CASSQVGGGGEAFF

v_call: TRBV7-6
clone_size: NA
d_call: TRBD1
j_call: TRBJ2-5
cdr3_nt: TGTGCCAGCAGCCAGACAGGGGGCCTGGAGACCCAGTACTTC
cdr3_aa: CASSQTGGLETQYF